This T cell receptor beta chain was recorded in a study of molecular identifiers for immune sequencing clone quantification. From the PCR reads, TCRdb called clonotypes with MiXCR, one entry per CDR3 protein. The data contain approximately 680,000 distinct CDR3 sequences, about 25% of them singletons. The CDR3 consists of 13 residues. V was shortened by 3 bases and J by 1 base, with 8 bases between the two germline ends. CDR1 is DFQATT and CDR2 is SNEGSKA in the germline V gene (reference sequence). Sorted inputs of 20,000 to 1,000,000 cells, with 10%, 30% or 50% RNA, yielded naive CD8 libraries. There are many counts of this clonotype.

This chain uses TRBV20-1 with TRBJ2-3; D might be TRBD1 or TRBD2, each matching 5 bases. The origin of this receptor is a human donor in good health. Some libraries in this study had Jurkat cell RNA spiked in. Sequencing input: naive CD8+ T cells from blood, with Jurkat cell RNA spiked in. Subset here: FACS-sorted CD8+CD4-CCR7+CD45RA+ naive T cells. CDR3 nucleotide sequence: TGCAGTGCTAGCTGGGACGGCACAGATACGCAGTATTTT. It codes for CSASWDGTDTQYF.